This TCR beta chain was observed in a study of CXCR3-negative and CXCR3-positive naive CD8 T cells. The method, 5' RACE with UMI labels, was used to prepare the TRB cDNA libraries. Using the 5' RACE reads, TCRdb records one entry per CDR3 protein without DNA. Its table lists approximately 60,000 distinct CDR3 sequences. Per the germline V gene, CDR1 is MRHNA and CDR2 is SNTAGT. This CDR3 contains 13 residues. This TCR was sampled from a human donor in good health. Some clones in this sample may be carry-over from other donors' samples. This chain connects TRBV6-4 to TRBJ2-2. The specimen sequenced was memory CD8+ T cells from blood. CDR3 loop: CASSESVIGELFF.